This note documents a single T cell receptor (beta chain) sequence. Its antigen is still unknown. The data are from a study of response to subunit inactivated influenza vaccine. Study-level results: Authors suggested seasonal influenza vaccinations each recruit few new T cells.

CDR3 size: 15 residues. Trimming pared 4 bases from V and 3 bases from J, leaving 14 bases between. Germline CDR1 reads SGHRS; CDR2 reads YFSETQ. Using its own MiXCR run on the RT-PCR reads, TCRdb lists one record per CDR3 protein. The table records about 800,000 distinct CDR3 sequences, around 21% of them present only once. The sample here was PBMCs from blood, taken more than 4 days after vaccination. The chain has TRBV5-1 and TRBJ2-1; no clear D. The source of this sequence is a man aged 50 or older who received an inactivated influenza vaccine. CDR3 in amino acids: CASSPGPPLYNEQFF. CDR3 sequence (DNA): TGCGCCAGCAGCCCTGGGCCACCCCTCTACAATGAGCAGTTCTTC.